This T cell receptor (beta chain) was captured in a study of CD8 T cells in Susac syndrome. Remarks on this clonotype: A read error may account for a junction end that differs from germline.

The RNA, about 0.5 to 1 ug, was put through reverse transcription using random hexamers. Amplification of TCR beta CDR3 used immunoSEQ multiplex PCR across 54 Vbeta and 13 Jbeta. A single record per CDR3 protein comes from TCRdb applying MiXCR to the immunoSEQ multiplex PCR reads. Of 150,000 to 200,000 distinct CDR3 sequences detected, roughly 95% appear once; the ten largest clones hold less than 0.12%. Peripheral blood CD8+ and CD4+ T cells were profiled by TCR beta sequencing. The controls were healthy donors who were matched for age and sex. FACS enriched CD8+ TEMRA cells, while bulk CD8+ and CD4+ were negatively isolated. Germline loops: CDR1 MNHNS, CDR2 SASEGT. This CDR3 is 15 amino acids long.

Input material: CD4+ T cells from PBMCs. The rearrangement uses TRBV6-1 and TRBJ2-5, with 7 bases aligning to TRBD1. This receptor was identified in a human donor in good health. The CDR3 loop reads CASGDPRDSHKTQYF. The CDR3 DNA sequence: TGTGCCAGCGGTGACCCCCGGGACAGCCACAAGACCCAGTACTTC.